What follows are 28 T cell receptor beta chains derived from one specimen sequenced in a study of CD8+ T cells in alopecia areata. RNA extraction was followed by reverse transcription into cDNA, which acted as the sequencing template. Sequenced by immunoSEQ multiplex PCR; TCRdb stores in-frame clones only, minus some. Seen here are under 350,000 clones, 58% observed once, and the top ten hold approximately 2%. Documented treatment: oral pan-JAK inhibitor, 5-10 mg twice daily. Source: CD4+ T cells sorted from blood, taken at week 24, from a patient treated with tofacitinib. The receptors come from a human donor with alopecia areata.

The chain employs TRBV28 and TRBJ2-3; 7 nucleotides line up with TRBD2. Germline V gene sequence: CDR1 MDHEN, CDR2 SYDVKM. The CDR3 runs 15 residues. Trimming removed 3 bases from V and 1 base from J; junction bases left unmatched: 4. As DNA, the CDR3 is TGTGCCAGCAGTTTTGAGCGGGGAGGCACAGATACGCAGTATTTT. Translating it yields CASSFERGGTDTQYF. The variable domain in full, completed from reference TRBV28 and TRBJ2-3, reads DVKVTQSSRYLVKRTGEKVFLECVQDMDHENMFWYRQDPGLGLRLIYFSYDVKMKEKGDIPEGYSVSREKKERFSLILESASTNQTSMYLCASSFERGGTDTQYFGPGTRLTVL.

To note about this clone: One end of the junction is discordant with germline, which a read error may explain. The rearrangement uses TRBV7-7 and TRBJ1-6; TRBD1 is a possible D gene (5 bases). Germline V gives CDR1 SSHAT, CDR2 FNYEAQ (reference sequence). The CDR3 loop spans 18 amino acids. CDR3 in amino acids: CASSFWAGNMTYNSPLHF. DNA of the CDR3: TGTGCTAGCAGCTTCTGGGCAGGGAATATGACCTATAATTCACCCCTCCACTTT.

A few counts support this clone. The chain links TRBV11-2 to TRBJ2-7, with a weak D call TRBD1 (5 bases). Germline-derived CDR1 and CDR2 are SGHAT and FQNNGV. This CDR3 comprises 16 residues. Trimming took off 0 bases at V and 3 bases at J, with 15 bases between the two ends. The DNA of the CDR3 is TGTGCCAGCAGCTTAGATGATGTGGGGCTGAACTACGAGCAGTACTTC. Its protein product is CASSLDDVGLNYEQYF.

V usage is TRBV30 and J usage is TRBJ1-2; 9 bases line up with TRBD1. The CDR3 consists of 15 residues. CDR1 and CDR2 from the germline V gene are GTSNPN and SVGIG (reference sequence). J gave up 4 bases and V 0 bases, and 6 bases lay outside the gene matches. The CDR3 DNA is TGTGCCTGGAGTGTACCGGGACAGGGTTTCTATGGCTACACCTTC. Translating gives CAWSVPGQGFYGYTF.

This clone was recorded a few times. V and J are TRBV6-5 and TRBJ2-1; 7 nucleotides match TRBD1. Germline V CDR1 and CDR2: MNHEY, SVGAGI. This CDR3 has 16 residues. The V gene end was trimmed by 1 base and the J gene end by 2 bases; junction bases not matched to a gene: 5. The CDR3 bases are TGTGCCAGCAGTTACTATACCGGGACAGCCTACAATGAGCAGTTCTTC. This sequence encodes CASSYYTGTAYNEQFF.

The chain links TRBV28 to TRBJ1-2, with D maybe TRBD1 (5 bases). The CDR3 extends over 14 amino acids. Trimming pared 6 bases from V and 2 bases from J, leaving 13 bases between. Germline lookup yields CDR1 MDHEN and CDR2 SYDVKM. DNA of the CDR3: TGTGCCAGCAGGCCCTCGGGGGGGAACTATGGCTACACCTTC. This sequence encodes CASRPSGGNYGYTF.

This clone was found a few times. This sequence joins TRBV30 and TRBJ2-7; D not resolved. CDR1 is GTSNPN and CDR2 is SVGIG in the germline V gene (reference sequence). Trimming pared 0 bases from V and 9 bases from J, leaving 15 bases between. This CDR3 comprises 13 residues. The DNA of the CDR3 is TGTGCCTGGAGTGTACGGTGGAGCGAGGTGCAGTACTTC. Protein product: CAWSVRWSEVQYF.

In DNA form, the CDR3 reads TGTGCCAGCAGTCTTAGCGGCAATGAGCAGTTCTTC. It codes for CASSLSGNEQFF. The chain employs TRBV11-2 and TRBJ2-1, with a weak D call TRBD2 (6 bases). CDR3 length equals 12 residues. Trimming left V 6 bases short and J 6 bases short, with 9 bases between. The germline V gene has CDR1 SGHAT and CDR2 FQNNGV. Full variable domain (outside the CDR3, taken from reference TRBV11-2 and TRBJ2-1): EAGVAQSPRYKIIEKRQSVAFWCNPISGHATLYWYQQILGQGPKLLIQFQNNGVVDDSQLPKDRFSAERLKGVDSTLKIQPAKLEDSAVYLCASSLSGNEQFFGPGTRLTVL.

DNA for the CDR3: TGTGCCAGCAGTTACTCGGACCTAGGCCATGAAAAACTGTTTTTT. Residues: CASSYSDLGHEKLFF. The chain uses TRBV6-6 and TRBJ1-4; D is unclear. This CDR3 region has 15 residues. The germline V and J ends were trimmed by 0 bases and 6 bases, with 11 bases remaining between them. Germline assignment: CDR1 MNHNY and CDR2 SVGAGI (reference sequence).

The V gene is TRBV30, the J gene TRBJ1-1; 8 bases match TRBD1. V dropped 5 bases and J dropped 5; count of bases not matched to a gene: 4. From germline, CDR1 is GTSNPN and CDR2 SVGIG (reference sequence). The CDR3 runs 12 residues. The CDR3 is CAWQGAGTEAFF. The CDR3 DNA sequence: TGTGCCTGGCAGGGGGCTGGAACTGAAGCTTTCTTT.

The rearrangement joins TRBV25-1 to TRBJ2-7; D possibly corresponds to TRBD2 (5 bases). Germline V gives CDR1 MGHDK, CDR2 SYGVNS. Trimming cost V 4 bases and J 0 bases, with 10 bases left between them. CDR3 length: 14 residues. The CDR3 is CASSGRSGSYEQYF. The CDR3 bases are TGTGCCAGCAGTGGCCGGAGCGGCTCCTACGAGCAGTACTTC.

This chain links TRBV30 with TRBJ1-2; D may be TRBD1 (5 bases). This CDR3 spans 16 amino acids. Germline loops: CDR1 GTSNPN, CDR2 SVGIG (reference sequence). V was clipped by 1 base and J by 6 bases, with 21 bases between them. Here the CDR3 reads CAWSAFSGGGKDGYTF. CDR3 bases: TGTGCCTGGAGTGCCTTCTCGGGGGGAGGAAAGGATGGCTACACCTTC.

The rearrangement joins TRBV2 to TRBJ2-5; TRBD2 is a possible D gene (5 bases). V dropped 2 bases and J dropped 10 bases, with 17 bases sitting between them. The germline CDR1 and CDR2 sequences are SNHLY and FYNNEI. The CDR3 extends over 14 amino acids. The CDR3 DNA reads as TGTGCCAGCAGTGAAACGGTCTTTGGAAGCGGCCAGTACTTC. This codes for CASSETVFGSGQYF.

This clone has more than one count but fewer than ten. The chain links TRBV29-1 to TRBJ2-1, with D perhaps matching TRBD2 (5 bases). The CDR3 length is 16 residues. Germline assignment: CDR1 SQVTM and CDR2 ANQGSEA. The germline V and J ends were trimmed by 3 bases and 2 bases, with 17 bases remaining between them. CDR3 region: CSVDPGEGATYNEQFF. As DNA, the CDR3 is TGCAGCGTTGACCCTGGCGAGGGAGCCACCTACAATGAGCAGTTCTTC.

A few counts support this clone. V usage is TRBV2 and J usage is TRBJ2-5, with TRBD2 matching 12 bases. The CDR3 consists of 17 residues. V dropped 2 bases and J dropped 2; count of bases not matched to a gene: 6. Germline CDR1 and CDR2: SNHLY and FYNNEI. In nucleotides, the CDR3 is TGTGCCAGCAGTGAAACCTCACTAGCGGGGGGACAAGAGACCCAGTACTTC. This sequence encodes CASSETSLAGGQETQYF.

This chain connects TRBV5-1 to TRBJ1-6; perhaps TRBD1 as D (5 bases). V gave up 4 bases and J gave up 7 bases, with 15 bases separating them. This CDR3 is 15 amino acids long. Germline loops: CDR1 SGHRS, CDR2 YFSETQ. Here the CDR3 reads CASSPGHKGNSPLHF. CDR3 DNA: TGCGCCAGCAGCCCCGGACATAAGGGCAATTCACCCCTCCACTTT.

The rearrangement joins TRBV5-1 to TRBJ1-2; TRBD1 matches at 8 bases. Germline V gene sequence: CDR1 SGHRS, CDR2 YFSETQ. V gave up 4 bases and J gave up 7 bases; unmatched junction bases: 3. The CDR3 is 12 residues long. CDR3 in DNA: TGCGCCAGCAGCCTCGACAGGGGTGGCTACACCTTC. Amino acid sequence: CASSLDRGGYTF.

The chain joins TRBV30 to TRBJ1-1, with D maybe TRBD1 (6 bases). Germline V gives CDR1 GTSNPN, CDR2 SVGIG (reference sequence). V lost 2 bases, J lost 10 bases, and 11 bases lay in between. CDR3 length equals 11 residues. The CDR3 bases are TGTGCCTGGAGTCACAGGGTCGGAGCTTTCTTT. It codes for CAWSHRVGAFF.

The rearrangement joins TRBV30 to TRBJ1-2; a possible D gene is TRBD1 (6 bases). V was cut by 3 bases and J by 5 bases, with 19 bases left in between. Germline CDR1 and CDR2: GTSNPN and SVGIG (reference sequence). The CDR3 contains 15 residues. This CDR3 reads CAWRKGYRDGYGYTF. In DNA form, the CDR3 reads TGTGCCTGGAGGAAGGGCTACAGGGATGGATATGGCTACACCTTC.

J is TRBJ2-7 and V is TRBV30, with TRBD2 identical over 8 bases. This CDR3 comprises 14 residues. CDR1 and CDR2 (germline): GTSNPN, SVGIG (reference sequence). With 0 bases clipped from V and 6 bases from J, the junction kept 7 bases outside the gene matches. Written as DNA, the CDR3 is TGTGCCTGGAGTGTAAGCGGGGGCACCGGCGAGCAGTACTTC. This gives the protein CAWSVSGGTGEQYF. The full variable domain, completed using reference TRBV30 and TRBJ2-7, is SQTIHQWPATLVQPVGSPLSLECTVEGTSNPNLYWYRQAAGRGLQLLFYSVGIGQISSEVPQNLSASRPQDRQFILSSKKLLLSDSGFYLCAWSVSGGTGEQYFGPGTRLTVT.

The chain links TRBV4-2 to TRBJ1-1; weak D call: TRBD1 (6 bases). The V end was cut by 4 bases, the J end by 4 bases, with 19 bases between. CDR1 and CDR2 (germline): LGHNA, YNFKEQ. The CDR3 loop spans 16 amino acids. The CDR3 region is CASSPLMGATGTEAFF. The CDR3 DNA reads as TGTGCCAGCAGCCCTCTTATGGGGGCGACGGGCACTGAAGCTTTCTTT.

The CDR3 nucleotides read TGTGCCAGCAGTGAAAGGACTAGCGGGGATAAAGAGACCCAGTACTTC. Translated: CASSERTSGDKETQYF. V usage is TRBV28 and J usage is TRBJ2-5; the match to TRBD2 covers 12 bases. From germline, CDR1 is MDHEN and CDR2 SYDVKM. V was pared by 5 bases and J by 3 bases, with 7 bases of the junction left unmatched. CDR3 length: 16 amino acids. Variable domain in full (rest from reference TRBV28 and TRBJ2-5): DVKVTQSSRYLVKRTGEKVFLECVQDMDHENMFWYRQDPGLGLRLIYFSYDVKMKEKGDIPEGYSVSREKKERFSLILESASTNQTSMYLCASSERTSGDKETQYFGPGTRLLVL.

The rearrangement links TRBV9 to TRBJ2-6, with D maybe TRBD1 (6 bases). This CDR3 is 15 amino acids long. The ends were cut back, 3 bases at V and 4 bases at J, with 11 bases in the middle. The germline V gene encodes CDR1 SGDLS and CDR2 YYNGEE. The DNA of the CDR3 is TGTGCCAGCAGCGCAACAGGGTCCGGGGCCAACGTCCTGACTTTC. As protein: CASSATGSGANVLTF.

This clone showed up just a few times. The CDR3, as DNA: TGCGCCAGCAGTCCACTGGGGAGAAGTGAGCAGTTCTTC. Translated: CASSPLGRSEQFF. The chain has TRBV5-1 and TRBJ2-1, with D possibly being TRBD2 (5 bases). CDR3 length equals 13 residues. The germline CDR1 and CDR2 sequences are SGHRS and YFSETQ. The V end lost 5 bases, the J end lost 9 bases, and 15 bases lay between the germline ends.

The V gene is TRBV4-1, the J gene TRBJ1-2; a possible D gene is TRBD1 (6 bases). The CDR3 sequence is 15 residues long. Germline V gene data show CDR1 as MGHRA and CDR2 as YSYEKL. V was trimmed by 0 bases and J by 4 bases, leaving 12 bases between them. The CDR3 is CASSQEENRAYGYTF. CDR3 bases: TGCGCCAGCAGCCAAGAAGAGAACAGGGCCTATGGCTACACCTTC.

V usage is TRBV4-2 and J usage is TRBJ1-5; TRBD1 matches 7 bases. Germline loops: CDR1 LGHNA, CDR2 YNFKEQ. The CDR3 spans 17 residues. The J segment lost 2 bases and the V segment lost 1 base, leaving 8 bases of the junction unmatched. The CDR3 sequence is CASSQGIRQGGNQPQHF. CDR3 nucleotide sequence: TGTGCCAGCAGCCAAGGGATCAGACAGGGCGGCAATCAGCCCCAGCATTTT.

The chain has TRBV28 and TRBJ2-5; D call uncertain. CDR1 is MDHEN and CDR2 is SYDVKM in the germline V gene. V was trimmed by 1 base and J by 7 bases, leaving 13 bases between them. The CDR3 has 14 residues. CDR3 protein: CASSLSAAAATQYF. For the CDR3, the DNA is TGTGCCAGCAGTTTATCGGCCGCGGCGGCGACCCAGTACTTC.

In this sample, this clone turned up a few times. Other nucleotide sequences in the sample specify the same CDR3. The gene calls are TRBV7-2 and TRBJ2-2; the D is unclear. The V gene's germline CDR1 is SGHTA and CDR2 FQGNSA. CDR3 length: 13 residues. The V end was cut by 2 bases, the J end by 4 bases, with 5 bases between. CDR3 sequence reads: CASSLSGTGELFF. In DNA, the CDR3 is TGTGCCAGCAGCTTATCGGGCACCGGGGAGCTGTTTTTT.